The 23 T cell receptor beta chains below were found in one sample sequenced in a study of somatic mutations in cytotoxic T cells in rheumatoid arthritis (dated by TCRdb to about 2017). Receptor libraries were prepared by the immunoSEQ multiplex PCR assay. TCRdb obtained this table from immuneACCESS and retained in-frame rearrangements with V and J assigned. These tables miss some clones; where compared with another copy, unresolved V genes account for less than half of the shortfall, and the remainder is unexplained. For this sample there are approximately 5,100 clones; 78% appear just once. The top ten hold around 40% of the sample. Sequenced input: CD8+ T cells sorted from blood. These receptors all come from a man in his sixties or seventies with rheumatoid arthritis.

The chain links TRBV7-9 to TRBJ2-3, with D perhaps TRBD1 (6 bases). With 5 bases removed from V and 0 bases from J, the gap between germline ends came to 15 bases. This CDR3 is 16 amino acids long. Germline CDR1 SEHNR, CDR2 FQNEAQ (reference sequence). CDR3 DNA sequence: TGTGCCAGCAGCACAACCAGGGGCTATAGCACAGATACGCAGTATTTT. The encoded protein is CASSTTRGYSTDTQYF.

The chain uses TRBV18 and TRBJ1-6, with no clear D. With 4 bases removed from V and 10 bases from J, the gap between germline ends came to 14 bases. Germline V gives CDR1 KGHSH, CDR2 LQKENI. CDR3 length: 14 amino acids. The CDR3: CASSRDGVGSPLHF. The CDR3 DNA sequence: TGTGCCAGCTCACGTGACGGGGTCGGATCACCCCTCCACTTT.

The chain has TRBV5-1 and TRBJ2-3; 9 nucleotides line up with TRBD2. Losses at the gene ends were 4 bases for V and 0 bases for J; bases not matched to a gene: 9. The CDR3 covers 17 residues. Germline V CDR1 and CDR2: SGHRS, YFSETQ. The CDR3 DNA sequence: TGCGCCAGCAGCACCCATCCTAGCGGGGAGAGCACAGATACGCAGTATTTT. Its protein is CASSTHPSGESTDTQYF. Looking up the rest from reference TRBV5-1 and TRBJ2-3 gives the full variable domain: KAGVTQTPRYLIKTRGQQVTLSCSPISGHRSVSWYQQTPGQGLQFLFEYFSETQRNKGNFPGRFSGRQFSNSRSEMNVSTLELGDSALYLCASSTHPSGESTDTQYFGPGTRLTVL.

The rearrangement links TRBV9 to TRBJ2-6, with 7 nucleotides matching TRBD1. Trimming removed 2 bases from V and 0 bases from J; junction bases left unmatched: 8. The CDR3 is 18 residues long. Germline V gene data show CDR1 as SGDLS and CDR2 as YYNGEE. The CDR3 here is CASSVKTGTPSGANVLTF. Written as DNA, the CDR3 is TGTGCCAGCAGCGTTAAGACAGGGACCCCCTCTGGGGCCAACGTCCTGACTTTC.

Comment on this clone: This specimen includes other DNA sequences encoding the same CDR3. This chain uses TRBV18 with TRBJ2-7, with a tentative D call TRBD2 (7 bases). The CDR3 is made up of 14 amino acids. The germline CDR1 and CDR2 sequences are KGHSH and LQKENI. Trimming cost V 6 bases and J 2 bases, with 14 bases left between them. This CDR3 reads CASSPGGGPYEQYF. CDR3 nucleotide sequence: TGTGCCAGCTCTCCGGGCGGGGGCCCCTACGAGCAGTACTTC.

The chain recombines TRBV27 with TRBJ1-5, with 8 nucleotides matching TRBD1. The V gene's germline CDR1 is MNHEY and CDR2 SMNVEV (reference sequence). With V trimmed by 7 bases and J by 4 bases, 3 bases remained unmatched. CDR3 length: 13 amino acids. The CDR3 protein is CASKQGGNQPQHF. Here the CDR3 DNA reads TGTGCCAGCAAACAGGGGGGGAATCAGCCCCAGCATTTT.

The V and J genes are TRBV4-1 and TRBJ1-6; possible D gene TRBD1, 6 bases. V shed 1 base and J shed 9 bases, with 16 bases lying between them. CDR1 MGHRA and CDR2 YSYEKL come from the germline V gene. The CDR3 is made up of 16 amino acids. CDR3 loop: CASSQVSTGDFSPLHF. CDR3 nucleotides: TGCGCCAGCAGCCAAGTTTCGACAGGTGATTTTTCACCCCTCCACTTT.

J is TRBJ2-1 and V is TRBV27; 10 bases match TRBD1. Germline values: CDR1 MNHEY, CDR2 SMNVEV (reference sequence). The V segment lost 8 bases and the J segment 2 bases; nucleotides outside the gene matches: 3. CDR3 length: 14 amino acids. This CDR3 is CASGGQGAYNEQFF. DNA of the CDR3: TGTGCCAGCGGAGGACAGGGGGCCTACAATGAGCAGTTCTTC.

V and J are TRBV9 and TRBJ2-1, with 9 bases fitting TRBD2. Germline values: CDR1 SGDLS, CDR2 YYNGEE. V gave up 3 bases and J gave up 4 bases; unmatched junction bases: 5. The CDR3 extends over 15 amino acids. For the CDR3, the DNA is TGTGCCAGCAGCGCCCGGCGGGGGGGGTACAATGAGCAGTTCTTC. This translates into CASSARRGGYNEQFF.

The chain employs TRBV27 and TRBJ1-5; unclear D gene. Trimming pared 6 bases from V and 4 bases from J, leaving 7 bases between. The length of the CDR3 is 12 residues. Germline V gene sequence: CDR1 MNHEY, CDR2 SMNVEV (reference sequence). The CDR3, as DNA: TGTGCCAGCAGACGGTTGAATCAGCCCCAGCATTTT. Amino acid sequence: CASRRLNQPQHF.

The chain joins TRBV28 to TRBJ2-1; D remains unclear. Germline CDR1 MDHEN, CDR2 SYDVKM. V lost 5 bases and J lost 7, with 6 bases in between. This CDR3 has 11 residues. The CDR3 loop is CASSAVNEQFF. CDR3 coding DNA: TGTGCCAGCAGTGCAGTAAATGAGCAGTTCTTC.

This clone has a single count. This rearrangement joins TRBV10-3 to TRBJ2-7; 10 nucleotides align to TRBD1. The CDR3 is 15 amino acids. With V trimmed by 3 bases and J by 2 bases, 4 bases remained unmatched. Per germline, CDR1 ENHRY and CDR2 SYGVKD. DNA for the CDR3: TGTGCCATCAGTGAATCGGGGACAGGGGCCTACGAGCAGTACTTC. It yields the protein CAISESGTGAYEQYF.

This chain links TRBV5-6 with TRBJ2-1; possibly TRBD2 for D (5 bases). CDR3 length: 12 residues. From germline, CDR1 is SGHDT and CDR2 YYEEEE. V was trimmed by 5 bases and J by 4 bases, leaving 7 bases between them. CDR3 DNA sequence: TGTGCCAGCAGTCGGGGATACAATGAGCAGTTCTTC. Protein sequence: CASSRGYNEQFF.

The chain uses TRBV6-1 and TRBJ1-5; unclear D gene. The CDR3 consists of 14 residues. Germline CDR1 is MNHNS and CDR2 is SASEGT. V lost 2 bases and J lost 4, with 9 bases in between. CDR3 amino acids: CASSELFRNQPQHF. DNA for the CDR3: TGTGCCAGCAGTGAATTGTTTCGGAATCAGCCCCAGCATTTT.

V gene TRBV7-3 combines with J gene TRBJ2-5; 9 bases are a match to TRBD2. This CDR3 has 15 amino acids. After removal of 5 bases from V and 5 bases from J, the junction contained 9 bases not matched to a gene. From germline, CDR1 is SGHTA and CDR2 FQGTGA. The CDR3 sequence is CASSPLAGMGETQYF. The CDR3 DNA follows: TGTGCCAGCAGCCCTCTAGCGGGGATGGGGGAGACCCAGTACTTC.

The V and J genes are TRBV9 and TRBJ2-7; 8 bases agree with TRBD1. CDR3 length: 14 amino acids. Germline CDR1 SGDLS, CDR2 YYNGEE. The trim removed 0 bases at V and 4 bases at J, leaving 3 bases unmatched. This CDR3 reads CASSVAGQGYEQYF. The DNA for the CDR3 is TGTGCCAGCAGCGTAGCCGGACAGGGTTACGAGCAGTACTTC.

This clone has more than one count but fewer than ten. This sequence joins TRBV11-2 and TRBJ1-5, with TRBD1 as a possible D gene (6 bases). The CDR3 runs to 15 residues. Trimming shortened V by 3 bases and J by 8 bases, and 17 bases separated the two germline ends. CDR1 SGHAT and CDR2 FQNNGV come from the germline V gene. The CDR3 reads CASSLNTGWREPQHF. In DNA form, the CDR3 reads TGTGCCAGCAGCTTGAACACAGGGTGGAGAGAGCCCCAGCATTTT.

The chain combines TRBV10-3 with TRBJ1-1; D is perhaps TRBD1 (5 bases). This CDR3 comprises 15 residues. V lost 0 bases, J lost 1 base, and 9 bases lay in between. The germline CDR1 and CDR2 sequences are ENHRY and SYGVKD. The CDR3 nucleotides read TGTGCCATCAGTGAGTCTGGGGGGGAGAACACTGAAGCTTTCTTT. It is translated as CAISESGGENTEAFF.

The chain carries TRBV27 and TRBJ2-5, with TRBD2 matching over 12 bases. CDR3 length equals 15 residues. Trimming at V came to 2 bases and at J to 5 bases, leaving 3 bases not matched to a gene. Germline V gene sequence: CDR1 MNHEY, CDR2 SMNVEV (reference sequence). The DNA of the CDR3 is TGTGCCAGCAGTTTAACTAGCGGGGGGCTCGAGACCCAGTACTTC. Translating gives CASSLTSGGLETQYF.

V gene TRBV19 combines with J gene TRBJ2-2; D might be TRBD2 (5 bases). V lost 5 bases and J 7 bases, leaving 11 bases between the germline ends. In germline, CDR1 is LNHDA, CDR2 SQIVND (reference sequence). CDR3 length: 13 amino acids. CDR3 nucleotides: TGTGCCAGTAGTGTAACAGAGGGCGGGGAGCTGTTTTTT. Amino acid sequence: CASSVTEGGELFF. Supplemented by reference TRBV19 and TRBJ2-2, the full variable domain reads DGGITQSPKYLFRKEGQNVTLSCEQNLNHDAMYWYRQDPGQGLRLIYYSQIVNDFQKGDIAEGYSVSREKKESFPLTVTSAQKNPTAFYLCASSVTEGGELFFGEGSRLTVL.

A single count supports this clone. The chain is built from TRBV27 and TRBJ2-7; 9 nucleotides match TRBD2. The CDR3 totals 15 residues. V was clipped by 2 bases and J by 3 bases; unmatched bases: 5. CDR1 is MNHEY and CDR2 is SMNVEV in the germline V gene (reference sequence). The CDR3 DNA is TGTGCCAGCAGTTTAGGTCCAGCGGGGGGCTACGAGCAGTACTTC. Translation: CASSLGPAGGYEQYF.

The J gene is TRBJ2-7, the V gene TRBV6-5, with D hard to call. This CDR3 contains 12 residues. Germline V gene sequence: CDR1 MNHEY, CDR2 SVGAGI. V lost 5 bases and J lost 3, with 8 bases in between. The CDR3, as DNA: TGTGCCAGCAGTGAAGCAGGCTACGAGCAGTACTTC. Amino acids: CASSEAGYEQYF.

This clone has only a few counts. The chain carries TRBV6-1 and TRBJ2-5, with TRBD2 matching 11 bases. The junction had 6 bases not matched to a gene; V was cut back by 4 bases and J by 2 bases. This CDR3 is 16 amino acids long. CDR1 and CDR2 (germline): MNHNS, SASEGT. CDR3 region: CASSVLAGGPQETQYF. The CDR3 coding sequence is TGTGCCAGCAGTGTTCTAGCGGGAGGCCCACAAGAGACCCAGTACTTC.